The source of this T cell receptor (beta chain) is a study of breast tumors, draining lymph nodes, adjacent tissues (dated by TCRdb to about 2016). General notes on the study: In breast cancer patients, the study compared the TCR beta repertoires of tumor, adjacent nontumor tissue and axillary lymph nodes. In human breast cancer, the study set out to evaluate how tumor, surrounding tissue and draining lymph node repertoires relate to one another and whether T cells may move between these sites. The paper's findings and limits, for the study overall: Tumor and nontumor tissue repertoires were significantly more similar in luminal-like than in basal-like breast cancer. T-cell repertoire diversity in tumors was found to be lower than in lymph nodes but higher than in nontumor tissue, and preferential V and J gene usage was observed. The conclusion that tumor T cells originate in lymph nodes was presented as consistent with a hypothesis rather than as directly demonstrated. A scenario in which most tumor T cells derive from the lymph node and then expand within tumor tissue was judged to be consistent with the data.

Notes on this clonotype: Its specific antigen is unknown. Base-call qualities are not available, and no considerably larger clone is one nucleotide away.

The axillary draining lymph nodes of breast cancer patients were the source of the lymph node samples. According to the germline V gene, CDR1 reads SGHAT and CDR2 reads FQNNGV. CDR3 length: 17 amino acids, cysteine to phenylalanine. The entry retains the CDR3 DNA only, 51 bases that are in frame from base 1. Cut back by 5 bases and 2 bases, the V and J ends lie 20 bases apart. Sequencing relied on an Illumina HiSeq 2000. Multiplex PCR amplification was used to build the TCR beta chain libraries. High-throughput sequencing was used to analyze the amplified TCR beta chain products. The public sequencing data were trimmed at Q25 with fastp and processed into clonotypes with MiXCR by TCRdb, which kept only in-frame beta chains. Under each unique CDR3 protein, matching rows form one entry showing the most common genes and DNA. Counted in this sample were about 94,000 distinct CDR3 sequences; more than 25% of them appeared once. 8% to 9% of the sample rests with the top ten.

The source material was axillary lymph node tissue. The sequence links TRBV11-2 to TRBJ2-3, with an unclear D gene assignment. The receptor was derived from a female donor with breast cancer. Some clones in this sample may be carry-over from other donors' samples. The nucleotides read TGTGCCAGCAGCACCGGACGGACGATTGCTACCACAGATACGCAGTATTTT. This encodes CASSTGRTIATTDTQYF.